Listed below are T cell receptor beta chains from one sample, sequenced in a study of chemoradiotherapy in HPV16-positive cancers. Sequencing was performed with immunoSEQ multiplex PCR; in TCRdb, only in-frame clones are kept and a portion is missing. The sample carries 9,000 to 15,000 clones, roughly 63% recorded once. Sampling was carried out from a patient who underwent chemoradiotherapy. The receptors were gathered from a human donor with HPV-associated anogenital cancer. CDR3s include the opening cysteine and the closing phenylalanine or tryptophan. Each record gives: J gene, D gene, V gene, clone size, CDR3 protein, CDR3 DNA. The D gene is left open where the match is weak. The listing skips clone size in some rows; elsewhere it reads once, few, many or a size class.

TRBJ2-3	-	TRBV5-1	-	CASSFTPATTDTQYF	TGCGCCAGCAGCTTCACGCCGGCCACGACAGATACGCAGTATTTT
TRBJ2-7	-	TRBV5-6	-	CASSLAPGDAYEQYF	TGTGCCAGCAGCTTGGCGCCAGGGGATGCCTACGAGCAGTACTTC
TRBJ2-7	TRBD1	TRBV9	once	CASSVGPGGAYEQYF	TGTGCCAGCAGCGTAGGTCCAGGGGGTGCTTACGAGCAGTACTTC
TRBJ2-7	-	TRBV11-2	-	CASSLVPRYEQYF	TGTGCCAGCAGCTTAGTTCCCCGGTACGAGCAGTACTTC
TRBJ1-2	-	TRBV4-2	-	CASSRRTFDYGYTF	TGTGCCAGCAGCCGTAGGACATTCGACTATGGCTACACCTTC
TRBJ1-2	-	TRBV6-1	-	CASSEDMGQQRGYTF	TGTGCCAGCAGTGAAGATATGGGGCAGCAAAGAGGCTACACCTTC
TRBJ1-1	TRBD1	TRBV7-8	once	CASSLTGLGTEAFF	TGTGCCAGCAGCCTGACAGGGCTGGGGACTGAAGCTTTCTTT
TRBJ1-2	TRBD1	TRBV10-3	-	CAISPQGRGRRGYTF	TGTGCCATCAGTCCTCAGGGGAGGGGGCGTCGAGGCTACACCTTC
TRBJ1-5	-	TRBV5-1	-	CASSFGANQPQHF	TGCGCCAGCAGCTTTGGGGCAAACCAGCCCCAGCATTTT
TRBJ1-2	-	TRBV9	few	CASSVEGRQNGYTF	TGTGCCAGCAGCGTAGAGGGGAGGCAGAATGGCTACACCTTC
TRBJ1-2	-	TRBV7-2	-	CASSFPGVGYTF	TGTGCCAGCAGCTTTCCAGGGGTAGGCTACACCTTC
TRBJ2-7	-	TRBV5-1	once	CASSIYGYEQYF	TGCGCCAGCAGCATCTATGGCTACGAGCAGTACTTC
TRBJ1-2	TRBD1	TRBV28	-	CASSERGQGGYGYTF	TGTGCCAGCAGCGAACGGGGACAGGGTGGCTATGGCTACACCTTC
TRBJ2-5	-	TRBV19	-	CASSIGGLVALETQYF	TGTGCCAGTAGTATTGGAGGGTTGGTCGCGCTAGAGACCCAGTACTTC
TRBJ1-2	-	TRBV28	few	CASSVTYGYTF	TGTGCCAGCAGTGTGACCTATGGCTACACCTTC
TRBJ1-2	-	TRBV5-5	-	CASSLERAGLTINYGYTF	TGTGCCAGCAGCTTGGAGAGGGCAGGACTTACGATTAACTATGGCTACACCTTC
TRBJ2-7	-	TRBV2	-	CASSEITAGYEQYF	TGTGCCAGCAGTGAAATTACGGCGGGATACGAGCAGTACTTC
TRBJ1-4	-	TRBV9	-	CASSATETEKLFF	TGTGCCAGCAGCGCGACAGAAACTGAAAAACTGTTTTTT
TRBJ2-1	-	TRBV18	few	CASSPTTGRDEQFF	TGTGCCAGCTCACCGACGACAGGGAGGGATGAGCAGTTCTTC
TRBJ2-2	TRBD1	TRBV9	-	CASSGGQGTGELFF	TGTGCCAGCAGCGGGGGACAGGGGACCGGGGAGCTGTTTTTT
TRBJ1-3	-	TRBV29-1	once	CSGKAGNTIYF	TGCAGCGGAAAGGCTGGAAACACCATATATTTT
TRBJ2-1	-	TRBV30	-	CAWSMAHEQFF	TGTGCCTGGAGTATGGCGCATGAGCAGTTCTTC
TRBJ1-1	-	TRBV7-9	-	CASSLRAAEAFF	TGTGCCAGCAGCTTAAGGGCGGCTGAAGCTTTCTTT
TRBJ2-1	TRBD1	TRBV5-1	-	CASYRGTSYNEQFF	TGCGCCAGCTACAGGGGAACGTCCTACAATGAGCAGTTCTTC
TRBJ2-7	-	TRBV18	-	CASSPRTENYEQYF	TGTGCCAGCTCACCACGGACAGAGAACTACGAGCAGTACTTC
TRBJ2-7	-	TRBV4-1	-	CASSRQENQGEQYF	TGCGCCAGCAGCCGACAAGAGAATCAGGGGGAGCAGTACTTC
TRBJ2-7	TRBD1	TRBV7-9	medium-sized	CASSLGRDSKYF	TGTGCCAGCAGCTTAGGTAGGGACAGCAAGTACTTC
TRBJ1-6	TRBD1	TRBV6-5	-	CASSYSIGTGGSPLHF	TGTGCCAGCAGTTACTCGATAGGGACAGGGGGTTCACCCCTCCACTTT
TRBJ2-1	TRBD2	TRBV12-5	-	CASGSTGLTQNEQFF	TGTGCTAGTGGGAGCACGGGACTAACCCAAAATGAGCAGTTCTTC
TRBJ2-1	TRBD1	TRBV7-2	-	CASSLEGTGAYNEQFF	TGTGCCAGCAGCTTAGAAGGGACAGGGGCCTACAATGAGCAGTTCTTC
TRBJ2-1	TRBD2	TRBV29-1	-	CSARPLAGGYNEQFF	TGCAGCGCTCGTCCCCTAGCGGGGGGGTACAATGAGCAGTTCTTC
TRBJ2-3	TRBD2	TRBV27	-	CASSFLPAGGLDTQYF	TGTGCCAGCAGTTTTCTCCCAGCGGGGGGGTTAGATACGCAGTATTTT
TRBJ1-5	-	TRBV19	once	CASSMNRAGNQPQHF	TGTGCCAGTAGTATGAACAGGGCGGGCAATCAGCCCCAGCATTTT
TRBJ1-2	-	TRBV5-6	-	CASSPPVLSNYGYTF	TGTGCCAGCAGCCCTCCCGTACTTTCTAACTATGGCTACACCTTC
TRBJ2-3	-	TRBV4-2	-	CASSQAVADTQYF	TGTGCCAGCAGCCAAGCGGTAGCAGATACGCAGTATTTT
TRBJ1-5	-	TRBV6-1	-	CASRWGAGSNQPQHF	TGTGCCAGCAGGTGGGGGGCGGGTAGCAATCAGCCCCAGCATTTT
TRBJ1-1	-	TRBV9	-	CASSAHRDTEAFF	TGTGCCAGCAGCGCCCACAGGGACACTGAAGCTTTCTTT
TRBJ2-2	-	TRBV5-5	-	CASSLGAGNTGELFF	TGTGCCAGCAGCTTGGGGGCCGGGAACACCGGGGAGCTGTTTTTT
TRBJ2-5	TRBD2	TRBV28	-	CASSWGGGAAETQYF	TGTGCCAGCAGTTGGGGCGGGGGGGCCGCGGAGACCCAGTACTTC
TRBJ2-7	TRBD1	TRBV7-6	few	CASSSRDSSDEQYF	TGTGCCAGCAGCTCTCGGGACAGTTCCGACGAGCAGTACTTC
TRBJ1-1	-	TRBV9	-	CASSVGPSNTEAFF	TGTGCCAGCAGCGTAGGCCCTTCGAACACTGAAGCTTTCTTT
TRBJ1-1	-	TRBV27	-	CASSLSRGGTNTEAFF	TGTGCCAGCAGTTTATCTAGGGGAGGGACGAACACTGAAGCTTTCTTT
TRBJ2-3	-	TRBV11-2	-	CASSFWDTQYF	TGTGCCAGCAGCTTTTGGGATACGCAGTATTTT
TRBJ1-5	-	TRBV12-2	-	CASRSLGNNQPQHF	TGTGCAAGTCGCTCTCTCGGGAACAATCAGCCCCAGCATTTT
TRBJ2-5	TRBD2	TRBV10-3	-	CAIGERGPTGETQYF	TGTGCCATCGGTGAGCGGGGTCCGACGGGAGAGACCCAGTACTTC
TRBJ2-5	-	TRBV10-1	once	CASSVGILETQYF	TGCGCCAGCAGTGTTGGCATTCTGGAGACCCAGTACTTC
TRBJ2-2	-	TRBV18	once	CASSHLEGLPGELFF	TGTGCCAGCTCACACCTAGAGGGACTCCCCGGGGAGCTGTTTTTT
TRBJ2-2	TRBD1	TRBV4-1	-	CASSLDRGQTGELFF	TGCGCCAGCAGCCTTGACAGGGGGCAGACCGGGGAGCTGTTTTTT
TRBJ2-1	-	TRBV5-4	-	CASSLGAGTASYNEQFF	TGTGCCAGCAGCTTGGGGGCCGGGACTGCCTCCTACAATGAGCAGTTCTTC
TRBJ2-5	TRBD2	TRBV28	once	CASSPGTSGVGETQYF	TGTGCCAGCAGTCCCGGGACTAGCGGGGTGGGAGAGACCCAGTACTTC
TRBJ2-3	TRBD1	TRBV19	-	CASTIQDRAADTQYF	TGTGCCAGTACCATACAGGACAGGGCAGCAGATACGCAGTATTTT
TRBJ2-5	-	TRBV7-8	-	CASSLAGPQGKETQYF	TGTGCCAGCAGCTTAGCCGGGCCTCAGGGGAAAGAGACCCAGTACTTC
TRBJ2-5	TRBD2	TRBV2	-	CASSRRTSGQETQYF	TGTGCCAGCAGCCGCCGGACTAGCGGCCAAGAGACCCAGTACTTC
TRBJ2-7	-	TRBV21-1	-	CASAQGSYEQYF	TGTGCCAGCGCACAGGGGTCCTACGAGCAGTACTTC
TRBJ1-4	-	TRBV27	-	CASSFYGGEKLFF	TGTGCCAGCAGTTTCTACGGGGGTGAAAAACTGTTTTTT
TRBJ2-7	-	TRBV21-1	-	CANFELAGGFDEQYF	TGTGCCAACTTTGAACTAGCGGGGGGGTTCGACGAGCAGTACTTC
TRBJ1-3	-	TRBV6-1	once	CASSDSGEDSGNTIYF	TGTGCCAGCAGTGATTCCGGGGAAGACTCTGGAAACACCATATATTTT
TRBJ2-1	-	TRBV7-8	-	CASSSLAVTEGGFF	TGTGCCAGCAGCTCTCTTGCCGTGACAGAAGGAGGGTTCTTC
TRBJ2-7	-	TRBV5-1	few	CASSFGYEQYF	TGCGCCAGCAGCTTTGGGTACGAGCAGTACTTC